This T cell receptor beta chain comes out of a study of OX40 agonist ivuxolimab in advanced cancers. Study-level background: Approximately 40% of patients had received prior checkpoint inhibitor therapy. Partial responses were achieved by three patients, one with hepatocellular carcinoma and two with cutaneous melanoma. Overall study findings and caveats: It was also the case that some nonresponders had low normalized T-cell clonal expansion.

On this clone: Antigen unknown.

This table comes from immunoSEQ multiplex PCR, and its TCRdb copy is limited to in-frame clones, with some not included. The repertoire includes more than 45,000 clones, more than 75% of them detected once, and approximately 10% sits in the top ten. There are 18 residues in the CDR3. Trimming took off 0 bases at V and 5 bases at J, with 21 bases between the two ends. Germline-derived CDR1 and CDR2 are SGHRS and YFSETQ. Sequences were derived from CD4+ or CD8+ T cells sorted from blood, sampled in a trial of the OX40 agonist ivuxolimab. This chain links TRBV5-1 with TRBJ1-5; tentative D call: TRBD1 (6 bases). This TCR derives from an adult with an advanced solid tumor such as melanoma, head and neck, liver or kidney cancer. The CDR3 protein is CASSLEEVIRQDYQPQHF. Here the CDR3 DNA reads TGCGCCAGCAGCTTGGAAGAAGTCATTCGACAGGATTATCAGCCCCAGCATTTT.